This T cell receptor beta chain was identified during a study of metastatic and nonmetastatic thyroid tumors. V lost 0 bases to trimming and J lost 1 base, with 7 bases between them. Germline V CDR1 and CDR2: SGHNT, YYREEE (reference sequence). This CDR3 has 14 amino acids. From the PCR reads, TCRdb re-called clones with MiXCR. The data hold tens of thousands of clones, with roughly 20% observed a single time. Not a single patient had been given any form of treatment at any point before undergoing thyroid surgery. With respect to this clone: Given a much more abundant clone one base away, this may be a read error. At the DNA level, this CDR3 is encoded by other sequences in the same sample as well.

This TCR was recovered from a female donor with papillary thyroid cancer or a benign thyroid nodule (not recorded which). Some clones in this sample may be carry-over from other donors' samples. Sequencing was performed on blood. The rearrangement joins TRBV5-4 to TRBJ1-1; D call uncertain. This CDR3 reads CASSLALENTEAFF. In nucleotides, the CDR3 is TGTGCCAGCAGCTTGGCCCTTGAGAACACTGAAGCTTTCTTT.